The present TCR beta chain was sequenced within a study of cytomegalovirus exposure and HLA in healthy donors. Primers: 60 Vbeta forward and 13 Jbeta reverse. Measured with immunoSEQ multiplex PCR; TCRdb has only the in-frame clones, and not every one. Of about 120,000 clones in the sample, roughly 85% are singletons; the top ten hold over 15%. In germline, CDR1 is MNHNS, CDR2 SASEGT. This CDR3 spans 17 amino acids. Trimming stripped 4 bases from V and 4 bases from J, with 21 bases between. This chain connects TRBV6-1 to TRBJ2-3; D not certain. The sequenced sample consisted of PBMCs. The origin of this receptor is a man between 18 and 35 years old in good health and CMV-seropositive. CDR3 sequence (DNA): TGTGCCAGCAGTGCGCCGTGGCAGGCGTTGCCCCCAGATACGCAGTATTTT. This gives the protein CASSAPWQALPPDTQYF.